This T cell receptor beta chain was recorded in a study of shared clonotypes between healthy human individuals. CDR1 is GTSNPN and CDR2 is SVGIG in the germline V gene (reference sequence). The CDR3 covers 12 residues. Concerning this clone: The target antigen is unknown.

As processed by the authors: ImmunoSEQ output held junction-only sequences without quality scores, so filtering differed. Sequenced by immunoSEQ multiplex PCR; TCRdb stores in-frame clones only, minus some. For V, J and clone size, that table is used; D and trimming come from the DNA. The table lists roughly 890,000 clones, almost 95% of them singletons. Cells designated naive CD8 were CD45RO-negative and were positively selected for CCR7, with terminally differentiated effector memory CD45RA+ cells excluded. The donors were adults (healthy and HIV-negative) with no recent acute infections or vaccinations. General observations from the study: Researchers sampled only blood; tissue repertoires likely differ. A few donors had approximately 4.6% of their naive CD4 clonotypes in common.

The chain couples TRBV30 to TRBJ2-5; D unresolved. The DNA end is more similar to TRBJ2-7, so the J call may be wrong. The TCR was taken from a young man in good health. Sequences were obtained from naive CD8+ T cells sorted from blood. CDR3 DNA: TGTGCCTGGAGGTCGGTTCGGTACGAGCAGTACTTC. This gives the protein CAWRSVRYEQYF.